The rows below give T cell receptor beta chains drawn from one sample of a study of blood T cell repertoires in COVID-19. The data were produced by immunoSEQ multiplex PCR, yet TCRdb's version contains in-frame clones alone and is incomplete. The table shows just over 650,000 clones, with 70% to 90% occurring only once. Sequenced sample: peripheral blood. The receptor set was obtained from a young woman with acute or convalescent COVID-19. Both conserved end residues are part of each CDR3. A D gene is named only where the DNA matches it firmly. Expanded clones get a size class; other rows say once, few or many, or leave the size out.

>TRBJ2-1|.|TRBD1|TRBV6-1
TGTGCCAGCAGTGGAGCGGGCGGACAGGGGGCTTACAATGAGCAGTTCTTC
CASSGAGGQGAYNEQFF
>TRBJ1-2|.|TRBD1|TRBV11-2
TGTGCCTCAGGACAGGGGGAAGGGTATGGCTACACCTTC
CASGQGEGYGYTF
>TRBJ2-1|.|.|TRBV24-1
TGTGCCACCAGTGACCCAGGCCGGCCCTTAAAGCAGTTCTTC
CATSDPGRPLKQFF
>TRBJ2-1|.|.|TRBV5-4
TGTGCCAGCAGCTTGCCAGGGTATAATGAGCAGTTCTTC
CASSLPGYNEQFF
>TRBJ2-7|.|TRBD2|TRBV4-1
TGCGCCAGCAGCCAAGATCGAGAGGGCGGGGGGCTCTCCTACGAGCAGTACTTC
CASSQDREGGGLSYEQYF
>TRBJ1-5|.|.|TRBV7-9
TGTGCCAGCAGCTTAGGGGGCTGGGAGCCCCAGCATTTT
CASSLGGWEPQHF
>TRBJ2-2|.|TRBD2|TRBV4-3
TGCGCCAGCAGCCCACTAGCGGGGGGCTCCAACACCGGGGAGCTGTTTTTT
CASSPLAGGSNTGELFF
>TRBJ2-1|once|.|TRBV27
TGTGCCAGCAGTTTGGCTCAACAGGGCACTGAGCAGTTCTTC
CASSLAQQGTEQFF
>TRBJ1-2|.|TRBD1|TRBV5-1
TGCGCCAGCAGCAGCCCCGGGACAGGGAAAGTTACAGCCCCTCATGGCTACACCTTC
CASSSPGTGKVTAPHGYTF
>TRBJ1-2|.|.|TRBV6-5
TGTGCCAGCAGACGGGGGGACTATGGCTACACCTTC
CASRRGDYGYTF
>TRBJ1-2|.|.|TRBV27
TGTGCCAGCAGCCCCCCAGGGGCGGGGGCCTATGGCTACACCTTC
CASSPPGAGAYGYTF
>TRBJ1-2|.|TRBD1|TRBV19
TGTGCCAGTAGTATAATGGGACAGCACTACACCTTC
CASSIMGQHYTF
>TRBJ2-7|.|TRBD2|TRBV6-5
TGTGCCAGCAGTTACGATGGGACTAGTCCGCGTAGGGAGCAGTACTTC
CASSYDGTSPRREQYF
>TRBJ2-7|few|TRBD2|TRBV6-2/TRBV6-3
TGTGCCAGCAGCGCCGGGACTAGCGCCTACGAGCAGTACTTC
CASSAGTSAYEQYF
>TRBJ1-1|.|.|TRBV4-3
TGCGCCAGCAGCCAAGTGCGGGGTAGGGTGGATTGGAAGACTGAAGCTTTCTTT
CASSQVRGRVDWKTEAFF
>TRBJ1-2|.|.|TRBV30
TGTGCCTGGAGTGTTGCAGGGCCATCAAACTATGGCTACACCTTC
CAWSVAGPSNYGYTF
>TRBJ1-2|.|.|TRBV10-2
TGCGCCAGCAGTGGTGGCGGCTTTACGAAGGATAACTATGGCTACACCTTC
CASSGGGFTKDNYGYTF
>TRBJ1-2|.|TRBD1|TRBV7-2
TGTGCCAGCAGCACCCATGGAGGGGGCTTCTATGGCTACACCTTC
CASSTHGGGFYGYTF
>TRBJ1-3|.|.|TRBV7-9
TGTGCCAGCAGCTACGCACAAACAGGTCGCTCTGGAAACACCATATATTTT
CASSYAQTGRSGNTIYF
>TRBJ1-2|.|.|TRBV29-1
TGCAGCGTTGAAGCGTATTCTACGGGAGCCTATGGCTACACCTTC
CSVEAYSTGAYGYTF
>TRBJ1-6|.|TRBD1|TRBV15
TGTGCCACCTCCCCCGACAGGGGATTTTCACCCCTCCACTTT
CATSPDRGFSPLHF
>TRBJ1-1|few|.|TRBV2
TGTGCCAGCAGTGGGACTTTCGACTATGCTGAAGCTTTCTTT
CASSGTFDYAEAFF
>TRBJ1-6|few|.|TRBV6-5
TGTGCCAGCAGCCTGACAGGTCTTAATTCACCCCTCCACTTT
CASSLTGLNSPLHF
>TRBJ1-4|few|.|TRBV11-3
TGTGCCAGCAGCCAGACGGCAGAGGGAAAACTGTTTTTT
CASSQTAEGKLFF
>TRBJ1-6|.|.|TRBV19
TGTGCCAGTAGTATGCTACAGCAACTCTCCTATAATTCACCCCTCCACTTT
CASSMLQQLSYNSPLHF
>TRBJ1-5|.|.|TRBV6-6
TGTGCCAGCGGCGGCCGGATTAGCAATCAGCCCCAGCATTTT
CASGGRISNQPQHF
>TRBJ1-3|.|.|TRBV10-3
TGTGCCATCAAGGCAGGGAACTCTGGAAACACCATATATTTT
CAIKAGNSGNTIYF
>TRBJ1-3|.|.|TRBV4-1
TGCGCCAGCAGCCAAGGACATCTCTCTGGAAACACCATATATTTT
CASSQGHLSGNTIYF
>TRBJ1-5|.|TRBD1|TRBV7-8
TGTGCCAGCAGCTTATCCGACAGGGTGAGCAATCAGCCCCAGCATTTT
CASSLSDRVSNQPQHF
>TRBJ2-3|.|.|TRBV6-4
TGTGCCAGCAGTGACCCTTCACTTGCTTCAGATACGCAGTATTTT
CASSDPSLASDTQYF
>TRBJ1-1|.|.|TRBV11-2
TGTGCCAGCAGCGTCCCCCCTTGGGCGAACACTGAAGCTTTCTTT
CASSVPPWANTEAFF
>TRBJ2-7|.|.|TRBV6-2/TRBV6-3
TGTGCCAGCAGTTCGACACTTGTCGAGCAGTACTTC
CASSSTLVEQYF
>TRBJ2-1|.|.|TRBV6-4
TGTGCCAGCAGTGACGGGGCCCCCGGGGGGCATGAGCAGTTCTTC
CASSDGAPGGHEQFF
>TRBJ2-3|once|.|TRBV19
TGTGCCAGTAGTATCCGGCGGGGGCCCACAGATACGCAGTATTTT
CASSIRRGPTDTQYF
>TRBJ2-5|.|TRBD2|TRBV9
TGTGCCAGCAGCGTAGAAGGGAGGGGGACCCAGTACTTC
CASSVEGRGTQYF
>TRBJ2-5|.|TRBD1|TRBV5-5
TGTGCCAGCAGCTCGCGTACCCGGGACAGACAAGAGACCCAGTACTTC
CASSSRTRDRQETQYF
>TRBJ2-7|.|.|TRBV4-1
TGCGCCAGCAGCCAAGGAGGGGGGGGGCTCGGCGAGCAGTACTTC
CASSQGGGGLGEQYF